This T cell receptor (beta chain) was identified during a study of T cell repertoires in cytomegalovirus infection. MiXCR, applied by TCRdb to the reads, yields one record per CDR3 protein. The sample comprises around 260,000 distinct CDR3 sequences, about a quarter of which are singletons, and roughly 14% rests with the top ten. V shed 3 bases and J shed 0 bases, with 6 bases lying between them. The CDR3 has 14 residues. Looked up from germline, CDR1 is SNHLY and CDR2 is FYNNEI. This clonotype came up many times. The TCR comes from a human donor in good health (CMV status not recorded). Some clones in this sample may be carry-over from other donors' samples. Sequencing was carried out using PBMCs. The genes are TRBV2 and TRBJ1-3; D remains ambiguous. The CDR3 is CASSDSNSGNTIYF. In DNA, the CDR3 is TGTGCCAGCAGTGACAGCAACTCTGGAAACACCATATATTTT. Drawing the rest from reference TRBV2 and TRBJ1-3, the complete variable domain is EPEVTQTPSHQVTQMGQEVILRCVPISNHLYFYWYRQILGQKVEFLVSFYNNEISEKSEIFDDQFSVERPDGSNFTLKIRSTKLEDSAMYFCASSDSNSGNTIYFGEGSWLTVV.